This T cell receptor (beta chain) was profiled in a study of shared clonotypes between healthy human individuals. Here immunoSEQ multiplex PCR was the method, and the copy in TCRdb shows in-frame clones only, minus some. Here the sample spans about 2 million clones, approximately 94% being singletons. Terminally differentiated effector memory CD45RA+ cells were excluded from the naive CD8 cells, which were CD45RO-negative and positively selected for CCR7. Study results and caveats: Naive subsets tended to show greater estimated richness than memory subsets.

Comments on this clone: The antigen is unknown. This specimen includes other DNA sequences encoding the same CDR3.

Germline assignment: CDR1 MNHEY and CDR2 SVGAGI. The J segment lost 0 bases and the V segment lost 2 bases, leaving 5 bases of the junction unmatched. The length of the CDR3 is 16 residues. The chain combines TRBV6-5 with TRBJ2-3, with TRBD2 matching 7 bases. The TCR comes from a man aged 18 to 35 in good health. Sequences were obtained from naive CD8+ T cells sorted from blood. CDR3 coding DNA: TGTGCCAGCAGTTACGCAGGCGGGAGAAGCACAGATACGCAGTATTTT. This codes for CASSYAGGRSTDTQYF.